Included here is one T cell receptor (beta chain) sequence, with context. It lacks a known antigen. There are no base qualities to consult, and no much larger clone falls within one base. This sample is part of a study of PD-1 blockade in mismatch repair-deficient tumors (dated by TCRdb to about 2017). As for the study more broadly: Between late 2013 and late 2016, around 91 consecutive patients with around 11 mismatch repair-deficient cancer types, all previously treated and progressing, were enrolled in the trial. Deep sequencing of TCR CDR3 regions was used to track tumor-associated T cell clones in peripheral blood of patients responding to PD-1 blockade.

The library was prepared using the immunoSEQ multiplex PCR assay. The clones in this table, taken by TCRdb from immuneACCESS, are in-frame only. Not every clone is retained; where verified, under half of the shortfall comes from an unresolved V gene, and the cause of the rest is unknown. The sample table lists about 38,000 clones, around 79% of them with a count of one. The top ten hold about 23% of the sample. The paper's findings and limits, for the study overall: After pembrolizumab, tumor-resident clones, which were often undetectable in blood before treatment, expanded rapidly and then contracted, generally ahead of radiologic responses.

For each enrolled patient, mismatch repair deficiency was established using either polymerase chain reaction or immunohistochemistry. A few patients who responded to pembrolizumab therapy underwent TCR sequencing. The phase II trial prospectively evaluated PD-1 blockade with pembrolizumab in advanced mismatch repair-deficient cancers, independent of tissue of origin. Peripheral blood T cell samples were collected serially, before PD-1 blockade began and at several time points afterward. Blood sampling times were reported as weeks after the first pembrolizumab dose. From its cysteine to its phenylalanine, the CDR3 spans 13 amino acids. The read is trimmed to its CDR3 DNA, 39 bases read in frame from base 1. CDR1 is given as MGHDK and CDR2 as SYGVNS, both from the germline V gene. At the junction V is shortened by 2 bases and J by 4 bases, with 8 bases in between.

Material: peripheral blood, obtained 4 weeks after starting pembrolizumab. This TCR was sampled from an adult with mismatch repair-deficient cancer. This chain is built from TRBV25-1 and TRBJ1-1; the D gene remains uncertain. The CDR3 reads CASSERLSTEAFF. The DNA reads TGTGCCAGCAGTGAAAGGTTGAGCACTGAAGCTTTCTTT.